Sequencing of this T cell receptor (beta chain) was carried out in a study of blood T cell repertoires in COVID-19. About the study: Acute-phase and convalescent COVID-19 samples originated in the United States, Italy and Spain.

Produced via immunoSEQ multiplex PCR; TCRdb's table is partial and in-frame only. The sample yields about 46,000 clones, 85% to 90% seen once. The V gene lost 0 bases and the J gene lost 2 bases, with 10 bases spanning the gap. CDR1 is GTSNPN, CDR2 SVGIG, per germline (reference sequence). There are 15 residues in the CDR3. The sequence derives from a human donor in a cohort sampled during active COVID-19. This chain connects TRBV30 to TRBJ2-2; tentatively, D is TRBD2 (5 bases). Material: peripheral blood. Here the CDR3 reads CAWSVEGQNTGELFF. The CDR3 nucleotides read TGTGCCTGGAGTGTAGAGGGCCAAAACACCGGGGAGCTGTTTTTT.